The 10 T cell receptor beta chains below were found in one sample sequenced in a study of T cell responses to AZD1222 COVID-19 vaccine. The method was immunoSEQ multiplex PCR; TCRdb's version includes in-frame clones alone and lacks a portion of them. Here the sample spans about 120,000 clones, around 91% being singletons. The sequencing here drew on peripheral blood, taken on day 0 of MenACWY control vaccination. The receptors derive from an adult in good health.

The genes are TRBV7-9 and TRBJ2-5; 8 nucleotides match TRBD1. The V gene end was trimmed by 5 bases and the J gene end by 4 bases; junction bases not matched to a gene: 9. Germline V gene lookup returns CDR1 SEHNR and CDR2 FQNEAQ (reference sequence). The CDR3 has 15 residues. This chain's CDR3 is CASSLNPTGGETQYF. In DNA form, the CDR3 reads TGTGCCAGCAGCCTAAACCCAACAGGGGGAGAGACCCAGTACTTC. The full variable domain, with the rest looked up from reference TRBV7-9 and TRBJ2-5, is DTGVSQNPRHKITKRGQNVTFRCDPISEHNRLYWYRQTLGQGPEFLTYFQNEAQLEKSRLLSDRFSAERPKGSFSTLEIQRTEQGDSAMYLCASSLNPTGGETQYFGPGTRLLVL.

The chain employs TRBV6-1 and TRBJ1-1; no clear D. In germline, CDR1 is MNHNS, CDR2 SASEGT. Trimming stripped 3 bases from V and 1 base from J, with 6 bases between. The CDR3 runs 13 residues. The CDR3 is CASSDSSNTEAFF. CDR3 sequence (DNA): TGTGCCAGCAGTGACAGCTCGAACACTGAAGCTTTCTTT.

A note on this clone: No DNA is shown, since the ends of the CDR3 on it are uncertain; the CDR3 is the one TCRdb lists. CDR3 sequence: CASTSGPFVPHNEQFF. The chain is built from TRBV19 and TRBJ2-1. The germline CDR1 and CDR2 sequences are LNHDA and SQIVND (reference sequence). The CDR3 is 16 residues long, counting both termini.

The CDR3 here is CASSAGQGNNQPQHF. DNA of the CDR3: TGCGCCAGCAGCGCAGGACAGGGGAACAATCAGCCCCAGCATTTT. The chain employs TRBV5-1 and TRBJ1-5, with 9 bases matching TRBD1. The CDR3 is 15 amino acids. Germline CDR1 reads SGHRS; CDR2 reads YFSETQ. With V trimmed by 4 bases and J by 3 bases, 5 bases remained unmatched.

The V call is TRBV19, the J call TRBJ2-4; the D gene is possibly TRBD1 (5 bases). The V end was cut by 4 bases, the J end by 3 bases, with 13 bases between. This CDR3 is 15 amino acids long. CDR1 is LNHDA and CDR2 is SQIVND in the germline V gene (reference sequence). The CDR3, as DNA: TGTGCCAGTAGTACGATCGACAGTTACAAAAACATTCAGTACTTC. Encoded protein: CASSTIDSYKNIQYF.

The chain recombines TRBV4-3 with TRBJ1-1, with D maybe TRBD1 (6 bases). The CDR3 sequence is 20 residues long. The V end lost 0 bases, the J end lost 0 bases, and 23 bases lay between the germline ends. Looked up from germline, CDR1 is LGHNA and CDR2 is YSLEER. The chain's CDR3 is CASSQEEDPQGRRMNTEAFF. In DNA, the CDR3 is TGCGCCAGCAGCCAAGAAGAGGACCCGCAGGGGAGGCGGATGAACACTGAAGCTTTCTTT.

The chain recombines TRBV9 with TRBJ2-1; D gene uncertain. Trimming removed 0 bases from V and 5 bases from J, with 9 bases in between. Germline assignment: CDR1 SGDLS and CDR2 YYNGEE. The CDR3 covers 14 residues. CDR3 bases: TGTGCCAGCAGCGTAGGTCCTAAGCACAATGAGCAGTTCTTC. Translation gives CASSVGPKHNEQFF.

The chain couples TRBV19 to TRBJ2-7; 9 bases map to TRBD1. The CDR3 totals 15 residues. Germline CDR1 reads LNHDA; CDR2 reads SQIVND (reference sequence). V gave up 6 bases and J gave up 1 base; unmatched junction bases: 7. In nucleotides, the CDR3 is TGTGCCAGTAGCGACCGGGACAGGGTGTCCTACGAGCAGTACGTC. Its protein product is CASSDRDRVSYEQYV.

The rearrangement links TRBV28 to TRBJ2-7, with 7 bases matching TRBD1. J gave up 0 bases and V 4 bases, and 12 bases lay outside the gene matches. CDR1 is MDHEN and CDR2 is SYDVKM in the germline V gene. The CDR3 length is 17 residues. In nucleotides, the CDR3 is TGTGCCAGCAGTTCCCCCTCGAGGGGGCCCAGCTCCTACGAGCAGTACGTC. It specifies CASSSPSRGPSSYEQYV.

The rearrangement joins TRBV20-1 to TRBJ1-1; D is unclear. The CDR3 extends over 11 amino acids. Between the trimmed V and J ends, which lost 6 bases and 1 base, there was a span of 6 bases. Germline-derived CDR1 and CDR2 are DFQATT and SNEGSKA (reference sequence). Here the CDR3 reads CSAKENTEAFF. CDR3 DNA sequence: TGCAGTGCCAAAGAGAACACTGAAGCTTTCTTT.